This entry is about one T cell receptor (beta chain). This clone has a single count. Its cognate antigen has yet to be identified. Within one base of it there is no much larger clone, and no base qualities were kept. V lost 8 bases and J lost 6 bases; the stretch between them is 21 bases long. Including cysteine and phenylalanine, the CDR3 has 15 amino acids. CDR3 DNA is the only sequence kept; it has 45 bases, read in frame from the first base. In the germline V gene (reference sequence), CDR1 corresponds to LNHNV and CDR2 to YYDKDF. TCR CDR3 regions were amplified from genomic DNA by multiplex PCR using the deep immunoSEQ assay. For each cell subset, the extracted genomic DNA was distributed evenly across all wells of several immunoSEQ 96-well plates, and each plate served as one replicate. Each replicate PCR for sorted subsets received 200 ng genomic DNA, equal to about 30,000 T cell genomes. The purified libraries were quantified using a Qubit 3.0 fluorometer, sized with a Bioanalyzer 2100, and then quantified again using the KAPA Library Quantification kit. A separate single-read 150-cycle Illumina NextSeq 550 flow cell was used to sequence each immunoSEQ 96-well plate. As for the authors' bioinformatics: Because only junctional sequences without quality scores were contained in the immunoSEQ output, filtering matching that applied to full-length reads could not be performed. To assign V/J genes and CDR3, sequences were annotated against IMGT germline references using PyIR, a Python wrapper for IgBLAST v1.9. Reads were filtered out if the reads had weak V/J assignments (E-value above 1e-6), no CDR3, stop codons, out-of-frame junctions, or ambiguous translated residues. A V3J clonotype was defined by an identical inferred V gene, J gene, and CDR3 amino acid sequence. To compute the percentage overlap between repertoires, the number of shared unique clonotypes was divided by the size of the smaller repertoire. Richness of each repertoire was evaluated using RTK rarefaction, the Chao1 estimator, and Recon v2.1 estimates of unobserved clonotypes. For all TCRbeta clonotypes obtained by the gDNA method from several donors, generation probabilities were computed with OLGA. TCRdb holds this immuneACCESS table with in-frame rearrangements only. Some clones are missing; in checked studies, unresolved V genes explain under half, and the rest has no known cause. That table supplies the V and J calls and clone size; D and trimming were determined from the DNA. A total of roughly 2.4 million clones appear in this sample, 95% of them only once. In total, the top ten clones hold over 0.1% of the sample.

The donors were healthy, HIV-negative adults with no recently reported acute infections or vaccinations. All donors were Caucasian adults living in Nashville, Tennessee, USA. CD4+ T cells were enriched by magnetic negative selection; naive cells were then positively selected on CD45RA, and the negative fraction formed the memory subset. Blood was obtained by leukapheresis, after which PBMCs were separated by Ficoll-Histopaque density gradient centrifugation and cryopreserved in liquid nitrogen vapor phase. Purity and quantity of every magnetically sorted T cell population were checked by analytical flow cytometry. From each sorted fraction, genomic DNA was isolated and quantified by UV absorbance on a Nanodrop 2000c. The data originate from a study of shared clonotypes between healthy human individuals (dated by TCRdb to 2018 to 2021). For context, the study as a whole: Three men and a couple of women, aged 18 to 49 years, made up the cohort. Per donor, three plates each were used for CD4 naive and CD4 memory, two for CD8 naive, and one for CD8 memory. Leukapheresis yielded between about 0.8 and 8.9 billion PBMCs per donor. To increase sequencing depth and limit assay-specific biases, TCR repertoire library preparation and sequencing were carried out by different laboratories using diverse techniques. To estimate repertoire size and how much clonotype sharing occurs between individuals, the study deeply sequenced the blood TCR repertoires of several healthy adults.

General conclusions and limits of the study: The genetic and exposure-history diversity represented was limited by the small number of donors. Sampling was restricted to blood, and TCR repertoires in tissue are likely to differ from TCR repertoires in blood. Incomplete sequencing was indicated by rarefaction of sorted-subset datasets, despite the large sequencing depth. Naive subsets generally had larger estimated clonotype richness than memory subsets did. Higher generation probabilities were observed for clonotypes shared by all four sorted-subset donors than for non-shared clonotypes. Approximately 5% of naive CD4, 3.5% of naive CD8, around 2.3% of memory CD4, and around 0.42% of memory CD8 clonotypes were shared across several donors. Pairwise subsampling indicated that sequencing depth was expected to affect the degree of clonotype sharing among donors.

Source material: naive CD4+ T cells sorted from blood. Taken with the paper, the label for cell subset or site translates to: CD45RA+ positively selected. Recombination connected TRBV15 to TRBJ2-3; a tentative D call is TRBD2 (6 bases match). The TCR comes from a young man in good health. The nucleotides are TGTGCCACCTCTTCTAGCGCTTTCCCTCCGGATACGCAGTATTTT. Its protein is CATSSSAFPPDTQYF.